What follows are 13 T cell receptor beta chains derived from one specimen sequenced in a study of a mutant IDH1 vaccine in newly diagnosed glioma. Measured with immunoSEQ multiplex PCR; TCRdb has only the in-frame clones, and not every one. Of around 67,000 clones in the sample, around 83% are singletons; the top ten hold over 4%. The sample's time point: baseline, week 1 (first vaccination visit). Treatment given: pre-vaccination baseline after standard-of-care therapy. Sequenced material: peripheral blood mononuclear cells (PBMCs), taken from a glioma patient treated with radiotherapy, temozolomide or both. The receptors shown here come from a woman aged 18-29 years with glioma. Some clones in this sample may be carry-over from other donors' samples.

For this clone: The same CDR3 also results from other DNA sequences found in this sample. The V call is TRBV5-1, the J call TRBJ2-5; TRBD1 matches 7 bases. V lost 2 bases to trimming and J lost 3 bases; unmatched junction nucleotides: 7. Per germline, CDR1 SGHRS and CDR2 YFSETQ. This CDR3 has 15 residues. The CDR3 is CASSLAGTEKETQYF. Written as DNA, the CDR3 is TGCGCCAGCAGCTTAGCCGGGACAGAAAAAGAGACCCAGTACTTC.

V and J are TRBV27 and TRBJ1-2; no firm D call. This CDR3 has 17 residues. Germline values: CDR1 MNHEY, CDR2 SMNVEV (reference sequence). Trimming pared 5 bases from V and 3 bases from J, leaving 22 bases between. The CDR3 nucleotides read TGTGCCAGCAGTCCCCTCCCCGAGGCCCCGGGTCACTATGGCTACACCTTC. Amino acids: CASSPLPEAPGHYGYTF.

The chain links TRBV2 to TRBJ2-7; 11 nucleotides agree with TRBD2. The germline V gene has CDR1 SNHLY and CDR2 FYNNEI. This CDR3 comprises 14 residues. The junction had 6 bases not matched to a gene; V was cut back by 4 bases and J by 7 bases. The CDR3 nucleotides read TGTGCCAGCAGTGGACTAGCGGGACGTTGGGAGCAGTACTTC. Its protein is CASSGLAGRWEQYF.

The CDR3 DNA reads as TGTGCCAGCAGCTTATTCAAGGGGAATGAGCAGTTCTTC. Translated: CASSLFKGNEQFF. The chain links TRBV5-4 to TRBJ2-1, with D tentatively TRBD1 (5 bases). This CDR3 has 13 residues. Germline CDR1 SGHNT, CDR2 YYREEE (reference sequence). The V gene lost 2 bases and the J gene lost 7 bases, with 10 bases spanning the gap.

This clone turned up a few times. This chain connects TRBV15 to TRBJ2-3, with a weak D call TRBD1 (5 bases). V was clipped by 8 bases and J by 3 bases, with 18 bases between them. The CDR3 length is 15 residues. CDR1 and CDR2 from the germline V gene are LNHNV and YYDKDF (reference sequence). CDR3 amino acids: CATGRGGATTDTQYF. The DNA of the CDR3 is TGTGCCACCGGTAGGGGCGGTGCAACGACAGATACGCAGTATTTT.

A single count supports this clone. The chain links TRBV27 to TRBJ2-7; 7 bases agree with TRBD1. CDR3 length equals 13 residues. V trimming: 3 bases; J trimming: 7 bases; junction bases outside the gene matches: 6. Germline V gene data show CDR1 as MNHEY and CDR2 as SMNVEV (reference sequence). The CDR3 DNA reads as TGTGCCAGCAGTTTGGCACAGGGGTGGGAGCAGTACTTC. It specifies CASSLAQGWEQYF.

This clone was seen more than once but under ten times. This CDR3 reads CASSLFPRTGEAFF. The CDR3 region has the DNA TGTGCCAGCAGCTTATTTCCCCGGACAGGTGAAGCTTTCTTT. The chain combines TRBV7-8 with TRBJ1-1; 7 nucleotides match TRBD1. Trimming removed 2 bases from V and 7 bases from J; junction bases left unmatched: 7. CDR1 is SGHVS and CDR2 is FQNEAQ in the germline V gene. This CDR3 region has 14 residues.

This clone showed up just a few times. The rearrangement links TRBV5-5 to TRBJ1-2; D is uncertain. Germline CDR1 SGHKS, CDR2 YYEKEE (reference sequence). This CDR3 is built from 15 residues. V shed 0 bases and J shed 0 bases, with 9 bases lying between them. DNA of the CDR3: TGTGCCAGCAGCTTGGCGGGGAAAGCTAACTATGGCTACACCTTC. Residues: CASSLAGKANYGYTF.

The rearrangement joins TRBV7-7 to TRBJ2-5, with D possibly matching TRBD1 (6 bases). V lost 8 bases and J 2 bases, leaving 9 bases between the germline ends. Germline CDR1 and CDR2: SSHAT and FNYEAQ (reference sequence). The CDR3 consists of 12 residues. This CDR3 reads CASGGSQETQYF. For the CDR3, the DNA is TGTGCCAGCGGGGGCTCTCAAGAGACCCAGTACTTC.

Turning to this clone: The same CDR3 can be traced to other DNA sequences in this sample. The rearrangement uses TRBV19 and TRBJ1-1; D is perhaps TRBD1 (6 bases). V was pared by 3 bases and J by 4 bases, with 12 bases between. Germline V gives CDR1 LNHDA, CDR2 SQIVND (reference sequence). There are 14 residues in the CDR3. The CDR3 DNA reads TGTGCCAGTAGTATTCGAGGGGGAAGCACTGAAGCTTTCTTT. Translation gives CASSIRGGSTEAFF. The whole variable domain, remainder taken from reference TRBV19 and TRBJ1-1, is DGGITQSPKYLFRKEGQNVTLSCEQNLNHDAMYWYRQDPGQGLRLIYYSQIVNDFQKGDIAEGYSVSREKKESFPLTVTSAQKNPTAFYLCASSIRGGSTEAFFGQGTRLTVV.

V is TRBV29-1 and J is TRBJ2-1; 9 bases align to TRBD1. CDR3 length: 18 amino acids. Germline-derived CDR1 and CDR2 are SQVTM and ANQGSEA. The trim removed 8 bases at V and 0 bases at J, leaving 17 bases unmatched. The CDR3 DNA is TGCAGCACCGCTCGGACAGGGGCCCCGGGTAGCTCCTACAATGAGCAGTTCTTC. Amino acids: CSTARTGAPGSSYNEQFF.

In DNA, the CDR3 is TGTGCCATCAGTGGGGGGGACAGGGGGGACACTGAAGCTTTCTTT. This encodes CAISGGDRGDTEAFF. The V and J genes are TRBV10-3 and TRBJ1-1, with 11 bases lining up with TRBD1. V lost 4 bases to trimming and J lost 3 bases; unmatched junction nucleotides: 4. The length of the CDR3 is 15 residues. The germline CDR1 and CDR2 sequences are ENHRY and SYGVKD.

In its sample, this clone was seen a few times. The rearrangement joins TRBV12-5 to TRBJ1-1; a weak D match, TRBD1 (6 bases). Germline lookup yields CDR1 LGHNT and CDR2 FRNRAP. The CDR3 extends over 13 amino acids. V lost 5 bases and J 1 base, leaving 8 bases between the germline ends. The CDR3 reads CASGPQGNTEAFF. The CDR3 bases are TGTGCTAGTGGTCCACAGGGGAACACTGAAGCTTTCTTT.